This TCR beta chain was sequenced during a study of T-cell reconstitution after alpha-beta-depleted transplantation in children. The TCRbeta library was prepared with unique molecular identifiers. Each CDR3 protein is one row after TCRdb ran MiXCR on the PCR reads. The repertoire holds about 540,000 distinct CDR3 sequences, about 17% seen once, with approximately 3% in the top ten. The germline CDR1 and CDR2 sequences are GTSNPN and SVGIG (reference sequence). The CDR3 is 13 residues long. V lost 5 bases and J lost 7, with 17 bases in between. This clonotype was sampled from a human donor who donated a stem cell graft to a child with acute lymphoblastic leukemia. Source: PBMCs from the stem cell graft donor, taken from the stem cell graft. This chain connects TRBV30 to TRBJ1-1; D uncertain. The CDR3 DNA reads TGTGCCTGGTGTCCGTTCGGGCACGGTGAAGCTTTCTTT. The encoded protein is CAWCPFGHGEAFF.